This T cell receptor (beta chain) was captured by sequencing in a study of T cell responses to AZD1222 COVID-19 vaccine. About this clone: Its matching antigen is unknown.

This CDR3 region has 12 residues. Trimming removed 6 bases from V and 8 bases from J, with 10 bases in between. CDR1 and CDR2 from the germline V gene are SGHTA and FQGNSA. Study-level results: Repertoire samples came only from after the peak T cell response. Researchers report vaccine-associated CD4 TCRs spanning spike, with dominance at 160-218 and 743-854.

Produced via immunoSEQ multiplex PCR; TCRdb's table is partial and in-frame only. This sample carries about 120,000 clones, roughly 87% of them seen once, and the ten largest clones take approximately 2.6%. Second-dose groups at about 4 or about 12 weeks were pooled. The origin of this receptor is an adult who received the AZD1222 COVID-19 vaccine. The sequencing used peripheral blood, collected 28 days after the second AZD1222 dose. The chain combines TRBV7-2 with TRBJ2-2, with D unclear. The CDR3 here is CASRPSLGELFF. The DNA of the CDR3 is TGTGCCAGCAGACCCAGTTTGGGGGAGCTGTTTTTT.